The clone carrying this T cell receptor beta chain came up a few times. Its antigen is unknown. The record originates from a study of T cells in Graves' hyperthyroidism and ophthalmopathy. Diagnosis of hyperthyroidism was new in patients aged 18 to 65, and its duration was under 2 months. RNA transcripts gave rise to amplified TCR beta CDR3 regions. HTBI primers were employed in a first-round RT-PCR of the TCR CDR3. One entry per CDR3 protein results from TCRdb running MiXCR on the multiplex PCR reads. Here the sample spans about 400,000 distinct CDR3 sequences, about 16% being singletons. Study results and limitations: Among clonotypes expanded in thyroid above 0.001, most were also found in blood.

Germline CDR1 MNHNS, CDR2 SASEGT. Trimming cost V 7 bases and J 4 bases, with 16 bases left between them. The CDR3 consists of 14 residues. The sequencing sample was made of blood. The rearrangement uses TRBV6-1 and TRBJ1-1; D unclear. The receptor's source is a woman under 40 with Graves' hyperthyroidism. The CDR3 nucleotides read TGTGCCAGCAATACCCAGATTCGGCCCACTGAAGCTTTCTTT. Translated: CASNTQIRPTEAFF.